The present T cell receptor (beta chain) was sequenced within a study of CD8 T cells in Susac syndrome. Reverse transcription of roughly 0.5 to 1 ug RNA was performed with random hexamers. TCRdb called the immunoSEQ multiplex PCR reads again in MiXCR, with one record for every CDR3 protein. The data show around 300,000 distinct CDR3 sequences, approximately 85% seen once. V was trimmed by 7 bases and J by 2 bases, leaving 18 bases between them. This CDR3 region has 16 residues. The germline V gene has CDR1 LNHDA and CDR2 SQIVND (reference sequence). High-throughput TCR beta sequencing covered peripheral CD8+ and CD4+ T cells. Negative isolation yielded the CD8+ and CD4+ T cells, while FACS enriched the TEMRA cells.

The sample consisted of CD8+ T cells from PBMCs. The TCR comes from a human donor with multiple sclerosis. The chain employs TRBV19 and TRBJ2-1, with D maybe TRBD2 (6 bases). The CDR3 here is CASIPASASTYNEQFF. CDR3 in DNA: TGTGCCAGTATCCCAGCTAGCGCCTCGACCTACAATGAGCAGTTCTTC.